One sample yielded the 14 T cell receptor beta chains listed below, sequenced in a study of blood T cell repertoires in COVID-19. TCRdb keeps only in-frame clones here, not all; method: immunoSEQ multiplex PCR. The sample has around 65,000 clones, approximately 84% seen once. The sample consisted of peripheral blood. The receptors derive from a human donor in a cohort sampled during active COVID-19.

In its sample, this clone was seen once. The chain has TRBV10-2 and TRBJ2-5; the D gene is possibly TRBD2 (6 bases). This CDR3 comprises 13 residues. V was clipped by 10 bases and J by 5 bases, with 17 bases between them. Germline CDR1 is WSHSY and CDR2 is SAAADI. CDR3 DNA sequence: TGCGCCACCCGAGGAGGGTTTGAGGAGACCCAGTACTTC. Its protein product is CATRGGFEETQYF.

This rearrangement joins TRBV13 to TRBJ2-3; 7 positions agree with TRBD2. V lost 8 bases to trimming and J lost 0 bases; unmatched junction nucleotides: 8. The CDR3 has 15 residues. The germline gives CDR1 PRHDT, CDR2 FYEKMQ (reference sequence). The DNA of the CDR3 is TGTGCCAGCGGGAGGGCCGGACGGAGCACAGATACGCAGTATTTT. Protein sequence: CASGRAGRSTDTQYF. Together with reference TRBV13 and TRBJ2-3, the CDR3 gives the full variable domain: AAGVIQSPRHLIKEKRETATLKCYPIPRHDTVYWYQQGPGQDPQFLISFYEKMQSDKGSIPDRFSAQQFSDYHSELNMSSLELGDSALYFCASGRAGRSTDTQYFGPGTRLTVL.

The rearrangement links TRBV7-3 to TRBJ2-1; TRBD2 matches 9 bases. V shed 5 bases and J 5 bases; nucleotides not matched to a gene: 1. Germline CDR1 SGHTA, CDR2 FQGTGA. The CDR3 is 13 amino acids. The CDR3 region is CASSRTSDNEQFF. The CDR3, as DNA: TGTGCCAGCAGCCGGACTAGCGACAATGAGCAGTTCTTC.

In its sample, this clone was seen a few times. The chain uses TRBV6-5 and TRBJ1-2, with a weak D call TRBD1 (5 bases). The V gene's germline CDR1 is MNHEY and CDR2 SVGAGI. The CDR3 has 14 amino acids. Trimming stripped 9 bases from V and 3 bases from J, with 17 bases between. CDR3 in DNA: TGTGCCAGGGCTTTTAGGGGTGGGGACTATGGCTACACCTTC. This encodes CARAFRGGDYGYTF.

The chain recombines TRBV27 with TRBJ2-1; tentatively, D is TRBD2 (6 bases). In germline, CDR1 is MNHEY, CDR2 SMNVEV (reference sequence). The CDR3 covers 16 residues. The V gene lost 5 bases and the J gene lost 7 bases, with 21 bases spanning the gap. The CDR3 DNA reads as TGTGCCAGCAGTCCTCGGGGAGGCCGAGGGGCTAATGAGCAGTTCTTC. Translation: CASSPRGGRGANEQFF.

CDR3 in amino acids: CASSRRGSTEAFF. In DNA form, the CDR3 reads TGTGCCAGCAGCCGCAGGGGATCCACTGAAGCTTTCTTT. This rearrangement joins TRBV11-2 to TRBJ1-1; D is possibly TRBD1 (6 bases). The CDR3 covers 13 residues. Germline V gene lookup returns CDR1 SGHAT and CDR2 FQNNGV. Trimming pared 5 bases from V and 4 bases from J, leaving 11 bases between.

The chain employs TRBV5-1 and TRBJ1-4; 9 positions agree with TRBD1. Unmatched junction bases numbered 4, after V lost 5 bases and J lost 2 bases. The germline gives CDR1 SGHRS, CDR2 YFSETQ. The CDR3 covers 15 residues. The CDR3, as DNA: TGCGCCAGCAGGCCCGGGACAGGGACTAATGAAAAACTGTTTTTT. Translation gives CASRPGTGTNEKLFF.

J is TRBJ1-5 and V is TRBV30, with D possibly matching TRBD1 (5 bases). The ends were cut back, 3 bases at V and 6 bases at J, with 12 bases in the middle. Germline V gives CDR1 GTSNPN, CDR2 SVGIG (reference sequence). This CDR3 spans 13 amino acids. CDR3 region: CAWSGGAGQPQHF. In DNA, the CDR3 is TGTGCCTGGAGCGGAGGGGCTGGTCAGCCCCAGCATTTT.

This chain links TRBV10-3 with TRBJ2-1, with 9 bases matching TRBD2. The V and J ends lost 0 bases and 5 bases, in that order; junction bases with no gene match: 5. The CDR3 sequence is 16 residues long. Germline CDR1 and CDR2: ENHRY and SYGVKD. In nucleotides, the CDR3 is TGTGCCATCAGTGAGTCGTTAGCGGGAGAGCACAATGAGCAGTTCTTC. Amino acid sequence: CAISESLAGEHNEQFF.

J is TRBJ2-7 and V is TRBV4-2; 8 bases line up with TRBD2. The CDR3 consists of 14 residues. The V segment lost 1 base and the J segment 7 bases; nucleotides outside the gene matches: 6. CDR1 is LGHNA, CDR2 YNFKEQ, per germline. CDR3 DNA: TGTGCCAGCAGCCAAGGGGAGCGGGAGAGGGAGCAGTACTTC. It codes for CASSQGEREREQYF.

V usage is TRBV29-1 and J usage is TRBJ1-2; D is unresolved. The CDR3 is made up of 13 amino acids. CDR1 and CDR2 (germline): SQVTM, ANQGSEA. The ends were cut back, 6 bases at V and 4 bases at J, with 15 bases in the middle. The CDR3 here is CSVTLPGGYGYTF. CDR3 DNA: TGCAGCGTCACACTACCTGGAGGCTATGGCTACACCTTC.

The CDR3 DNA is TGCAGCGTTGCTGTCAGGGAAGTCAATGGCTACACCTTC. Encoded protein: CSVAVREVNGYTF. The chain carries TRBV29-1 and TRBJ1-2; possibly TRBD1 for D (5 bases). CDR3 length: 13 residues. The V gene lost 4 bases and the J gene lost 6 bases, with 15 bases spanning the gap. Germline CDR1 and CDR2: SQVTM and ANQGSEA.

The V gene is TRBV5-1, the J gene TRBJ2-3, with D uncertain. With 0 bases removed from V and 6 bases from J, the gap between germline ends came to 14 bases. This CDR3 contains 15 residues. The germline V gene encodes CDR1 SGHRS and CDR2 YFSETQ. The CDR3 loop is CASSLGFSLLDTQYF. The CDR3 coding sequence is TGCGCCAGCAGCTTGGGTTTCAGTCTTTTGGATACGCAGTATTTT.

A single count supports this clone. The chain carries TRBV15 and TRBJ1-4; D perhaps matches TRBD1 (6 bases). Germline CDR1 and CDR2: LNHNV and YYDKDF (reference sequence). This CDR3 has 14 amino acids. The V gene lost 0 bases and the J gene lost 8 bases, with 10 bases spanning the gap. The CDR3 sequence is CATSRDLTGEKLFF. For the CDR3, the DNA is TGTGCCACCAGCAGAGATCTCACAGGGGAAAAACTGTTTTTT.